The 25 T cell receptor beta chains below come from one sample, sequenced in a study of CD4 T cells in relation to SARS-CoV-2 and coronaviruses. Antigens of these TCRs are unknown. The method was immunoSEQ multiplex PCR; TCRdb's version includes in-frame clones alone and lacks a portion of them. The table shows 35,000 to 45,000 clones, with roughly 80% occurring only once. Sequenced material: naive CD4+ T cells from PBMCs, cultured in vitro. Subset described: naive CD4+ T cells isolated by negative enrichment. The receptors here all came from an adult with COVID-19.

The chain uses TRBV12-3 or TRBV12-4 and TRBJ1-3; D is unclear. The V and J ends lost 8 bases and 5 bases respectively, with 7 bases between them. This CDR3 is built from 11 residues. The CDR3 DNA is TGTGCCAGCCGCGGAAGAAACACCATATATTTT. Residues: CASRGRNTIYF.

This clone was counted once. V is TRBV6-5 and J is TRBJ1-6, with unresolved D. The CDR3 has 15 amino acids. With 2 bases removed from V and 4 bases from J, the gap between germline ends came to 9 bases. Germline values: CDR1 MNHEY, CDR2 SVGAGI. In DNA form, the CDR3 reads TGTGCCAGCAGTTACAAACGAGGATATAATTCACCCCTCCACTTT. Translated: CASSYKRGYNSPLHF.

The chain has TRBV5-4 and TRBJ2-1, with 8 nucleotides matching TRBD2. The CDR3 totals 14 residues. Germline-derived CDR1 and CDR2 are SGHNT and YYREEE (reference sequence). The trim removed 3 bases at V and 6 bases at J, leaving 5 bases unmatched. CDR3 bases: TGTGCCAGCAGCTGGGGTCTAGCGGGCAATGAGCAGTTCTTC. Amino acid sequence: CASSWGLAGNEQFF.

V gene TRBV25-1 combines with J gene TRBJ2-7; D tentatively reads TRBD1 or TRBD2 (5 bases each). V gave up 2 bases and J gave up 2 bases, with 10 bases separating them. The germline CDR1 and CDR2 sequences are MGHDK and SYGVNS. The CDR3 contains 14 residues. The CDR3 bases are TGTGCCAGCAGTGAAGGGGGAAATACCTACGAGCAGTACTTC. Amino acids: CASSEGGNTYEQYF.

This chain links TRBV21-1 with TRBJ1-4. TRBV21-1 is designated a pseudogene. The CDR3 runs 16 residues. DNA of the CDR3: TGTGCCAGCAGCAAAGTCGGGGCAGAAAAAAATGAAAAACTGTTTTTT. Protein sequence: CASSKVGAEKNEKLFF.

The chain uses TRBV6-5 and TRBJ2-5; D gene uncertain. This CDR3 is built from 15 residues. V was trimmed by 4 bases and J by 5 bases, leaving 17 bases between them. Germline assignment: CDR1 MNHEY and CDR2 SVGAGI. The CDR3 loop reads CASSFLSERWETQYF. CDR3 DNA: TGTGCCAGCAGTTTTCTATCCGAAAGGTGGGAGACCCAGTACTTC.

V gene TRBV28 combines with J gene TRBJ2-7, with a tentative D call TRBD1 (6 bases). Germline CDR1 reads MDHEN; CDR2 reads SYDVKM. CDR3 length equals 12 residues. Deletions cut 3 bases from V and 4 bases from J, with 7 bases between. CDR3 sequence reads: CASSFQGYEQYF. The CDR3 DNA reads TGTGCCAGCAGTTTTCAGGGGTACGAGCAGTACTTC.

V is TRBV27 and J is TRBJ2-1, with 9 bases lining up with TRBD2. The length of the CDR3 is 15 residues. The ends lost 0 bases at V and 6 bases at J; junction bases unmatched: 3. CDR1 and CDR2 from the germline V gene are MNHEY and SMNVEV (reference sequence). The DNA for the CDR3 is TGTGCCAGCAGTTTATCCGGGACTAGCTTCAATGAGCAGTTCTTC. This codes for CASSLSGTSFNEQFF.

This clone showed up just a few times. The chain carries TRBV3-1 (or the pseudogene TRBV3-2) and TRBJ1-4; D remains ambiguous. The V gene's germline CDR1 is LGHDT and CDR2 YNNKEL (reference sequence). The V gene lost 5 bases and the J gene lost 7 bases, with 11 bases spanning the gap. The CDR3 has 13 amino acids. In nucleotides, the CDR3 is TGTGCCAGCAGCTTGCAGGCAGCTGAAAAACTGTTTTTT. It encodes CASSLQAAEKLFF.

The chain uses TRBV7-6 and TRBJ2-7; 7 positions match TRBD2. This CDR3 spans 13 amino acids. The germline V gene has CDR1 SGHVS and CDR2 FNYEAQ. V dropped 5 bases and J dropped 6; count of bases not matched to a gene: 7. This chain's CDR3 is CASSKLAGLEQYF. In DNA form, the CDR3 reads TGTGCCAGCAGCAAGTTAGCGGGTCTCGAGCAGTACTTC.

This clone was recorded a few times. The DNA of the CDR3 is TGTGCCACCAGCAGAGATTGGGCTACCAGAACCGGGGAGCTGTTTTTT. Translation: CATSRDWATRTGELFF. V usage is TRBV15 and J usage is TRBJ2-2; no clear D. With 0 bases removed from V and 5 bases from J, the gap between germline ends came to 13 bases. CDR1 is LNHNV, CDR2 YYDKDF, per germline (reference sequence). The CDR3 loop spans 16 amino acids.

The gene calls are TRBV9 and TRBJ2-7; D uncertain. From germline, CDR1 is SGDLS and CDR2 YYNGEE. The CDR3 extends over 14 amino acids. Trimming pared 0 bases from V and 4 bases from J, leaving 11 bases between. CDR3 bases: TGTGCCAGCAGCGTAGATCCCCAAAATTACGAGCAGTACTTC. It yields the protein CASSVDPQNYEQYF.

This chain joins TRBV19 and TRBJ1-5; 10 nucleotides align to TRBD1. The CDR3 contains 16 residues. Trimming at V came to 5 bases and at J to 8 bases, leaving 12 bases not matched to a gene. The V gene's germline CDR1 is LNHDA and CDR2 SQIVND (reference sequence). The CDR3 region is CASSFTGTGVPEPQHF. The CDR3 DNA reads TGTGCCAGTAGTTTCACCGGGACAGGGGTTCCTGAGCCCCAGCATTTT.

The chain is built from TRBV28 and TRBJ2-7, with a possible D match to TRBD2 (7 bases). The CDR3 has 14 amino acids. The germline V gene encodes CDR1 MDHEN and CDR2 SYDVKM. Trimming took off 6 bases at V and 4 bases at J, with 16 bases between the two ends. CDR3 region: CASRLGGPLYEQYF. The DNA of the CDR3 is TGTGCCAGCAGACTCGGGGGGCCCCTTTACGAGCAGTACTTC.

The V call is TRBV4-1, the J call TRBJ2-3, with 11 bases matching TRBD2. Germline V lookup: CDR1 MGHRA, CDR2 YSYEKL. This CDR3 is built from 16 residues. The J segment lost 4 bases and the V segment lost 7 bases, leaving 10 bases of the junction unmatched. The CDR3 spells CASMRGELAGADTQYF. CDR3 DNA sequence: TGCGCCAGCATGAGGGGCGAACTAGCGGGAGCAGATACGCAGTATTTT.

The CDR3 DNA sequence: TGCGCCAGCAGCAAATCCGGGGGTTTGGCCAATCAGCCCCAGCATTTT. This gives the protein CASSKSGGLANQPQHF. This chain joins TRBV10-2 and TRBJ1-5; a weak D match, TRBD1 (5 bases). Per the germline V gene, CDR1 is WSHSY and CDR2 is SAAADI. Trimming removed 6 bases from V and 3 bases from J, with 18 bases in between. The CDR3 loop spans 16 amino acids.

This clone appeared once. J is TRBJ2-1 and V is TRBV27; 13 bases are a match to TRBD2. The length of the CDR3 is 17 residues. Germline CDR1 MNHEY, CDR2 SMNVEV (reference sequence). Trimming took 5 bases from V and 7 from J; bases not matched to a gene: 11. CDR3 in amino acids: CASSPARGLAGRNEQFF. The CDR3 coding sequence is TGTGCCAGCAGTCCCGCAAGGGGACTAGCGGGAAGGAATGAGCAGTTCTTC.

CDR3 sequence reads: CASSLTGTVGQVGGYTF. CDR3 coding DNA: TGTGCCAGCAGTTTAACCGGGACCGTTGGTCAGGTTGGCGGCTACACCTTC. The chain uses TRBV28 and TRBJ1-2, with D possibly TRBD1 on 5 matching bases. Looked up from germline, CDR1 is MDHEN and CDR2 is SYDVKM. The ends were cut back, 2 bases at V and 8 bases at J, with 24 bases in the middle. CDR3 length: 17 residues.

V is TRBV9 and J is TRBJ2-6, with unresolved D. Germline V lookup: CDR1 SGDLS, CDR2 YYNGEE. Between the trimmed V and J ends, which lost 4 bases and 0 bases, there was a span of 5 bases. CDR3 length equals 14 residues. This chain's CDR3 is CASSPSSGANVLTF. The CDR3 DNA reads TGTGCCAGCAGCCCTTCCTCTGGGGCCAACGTCCTGACTTTC.

V is TRBV5-4 and J is TRBJ1-5; weak D call: TRBD1 (5 bases). The length of the CDR3 is 14 residues. The V end was cut by 2 bases, the J end by 5 bases, with 11 bases between. The V gene's germline CDR1 is SGHNT and CDR2 YYREEE (reference sequence). The CDR3 coding sequence is TGTGCCAGCAGCTTTGGGGGTGGAGATCAGCCCCAGCATTTT. This translates into CASSFGGGDQPQHF.

The chain has TRBV5-1 and TRBJ2-1; the match to TRBD2 covers 12 bases. J gave up 8 bases and V 2 bases, and 8 bases lay outside the gene matches. Germline V gene data show CDR1 as SGHRS and CDR2 as YFSETQ. The CDR3 has 16 amino acids. The CDR3 region is CASSFFALAGGYEQFF. CDR3 DNA sequence: TGCGCCAGCAGCTTTTTCGCACTAGCGGGAGGTTATGAGCAGTTCTTC.

J is TRBJ2-1 and V is TRBV25-1; D may be TRBD2 (6 bases). The CDR3 is 15 residues long. CDR1 and CDR2 (germline): MGHDK, SYGVNS. The germline V and J ends were trimmed by 5 bases and 6 bases, with 17 bases remaining between them. This CDR3 reads CASSREPLWTNEQFF. The CDR3 DNA reads TGTGCCAGCAGTCGGGAGCCCCTTTGGACCAATGAGCAGTTCTTC.

This clone appeared a few times. This chain joins TRBV18 and TRBJ2-7; D may match TRBD1 or TRBD2 (5 bases each). Trimming shortened V by 1 base and J by 2 bases, and 9 bases separated the two germline ends. The CDR3 extends over 14 amino acids. The germline CDR1 and CDR2 sequences are KGHSH and LQKENI. The DNA of the CDR3 is TGTGCCAGCTCACCACTCGGGACCGCCTACGAGCAGTACTTC. Protein: CASSPLGTAYEQYF.

The CDR3 region is CSVGLAGTDTQYF. In DNA, the CDR3 is TGCAGCGTTGGACTAGCGGGGACAGATACGCAGTATTTT. The chain has TRBV29-1 and TRBJ2-3; TRBD2 matches 11 bases. Germline CDR1 is SQVTM and CDR2 is ANQGSEA. Trimming took 4 bases from V and 3 from J; bases not matched to a gene: 0. The CDR3 contains 13 residues.

The rearrangement links TRBV4-1 to TRBJ1-1; possible D gene TRBD1, 5 bases. The CDR3 spans 12 residues. Trimming removed 1 base from V and 11 bases from J, with 11 bases in between. Germline assignment: CDR1 MGHRA and CDR2 YSYEKL. CDR3 in amino acids: CASSQGGTLAFF. DNA of the CDR3: TGCGCCAGCAGCCAAGGTGGGACTCTGGCTTTCTTT.